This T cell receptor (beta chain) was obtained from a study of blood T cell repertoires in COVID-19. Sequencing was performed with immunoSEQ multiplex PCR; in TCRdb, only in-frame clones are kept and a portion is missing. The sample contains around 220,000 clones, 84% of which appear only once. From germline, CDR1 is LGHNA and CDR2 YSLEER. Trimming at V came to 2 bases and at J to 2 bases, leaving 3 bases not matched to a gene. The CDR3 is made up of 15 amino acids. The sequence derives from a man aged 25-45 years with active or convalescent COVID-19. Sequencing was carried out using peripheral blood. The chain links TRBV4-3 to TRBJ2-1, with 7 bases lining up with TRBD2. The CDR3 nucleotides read TGCGCCAGCAGCCAACTTCGGGGGGCCTACAATGAGCAGTTCTTC. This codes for CASSQLRGAYNEQFF.